The 10 T cell receptor beta chains in this list originate from one sample, sequenced in a study of cytomegalovirus exposure and HLA in healthy donors. Both 60 Vbeta primers and 13 Jbeta primers went into the PCR. Profiling relied on immunoSEQ multiplex PCR, and the TCRdb table lists in-frame clones only, not all of them. The sample has under 200,000 clones. Sequencing was done on a sample of PBMCs. Receptors were obtained from a man aged 30 to 45 in good health and CMV-seronegative.

The J gene is TRBJ2-1, the V gene TRBV5-1; 8 bases line up with TRBD2. Germline values: CDR1 SGHRS, CDR2 YFSETQ. Trimming at V came to 3 bases and at J to 9 bases, leaving 5 bases not matched to a gene. CDR3 length: 13 amino acids. CDR3: CASSSGLAGEQFF. CDR3 sequence (DNA): TGCGCCAGCAGCTCCGGACTAGCTGGTGAGCAGTTCTTC.

J is TRBJ2-7 and V is TRBV4-1; possibly TRBD2 for D (6 bases). CDR1 is MGHRA and CDR2 is YSYEKL in the germline V gene. The germline V and J ends were trimmed by 4 bases and 3 bases, with 16 bases remaining between them. This CDR3 region has 15 residues. CDR3 amino acids: CASSLAASVNYEQYF. CDR3 sequence (DNA): TGCGCCAGCAGCCTGGCGGCTAGCGTCAACTACGAGCAGTACTTC.

V and J are TRBV7-6 and TRBJ2-2, with 13 bases lining up with TRBD2. V shed 2 bases, J shed 2 bases, and the junction held 5 bases outside the gene matches. Per the germline V gene, CDR1 is SGHVS and CDR2 is FNYEAQ. The CDR3 length is 18 residues. The CDR3 nucleotides read TGTGCCAGCAGCTTACCTCGGACTAGCGGGGGTAACACCGGGGAGCTGTTTTTT. Translated: CASSLPRTSGGNTGELFF.

V gene TRBV30 combines with J gene TRBJ2-3, with 10 bases matching TRBD2. V shed 0 bases and J 6 bases; nucleotides not matched to a gene: 6. This CDR3 is 15 amino acids long. Germline V gene sequence: CDR1 GTSNPN, CDR2 SVGIG (reference sequence). The CDR3 is CAWSVGAGGIDTQYF. Written as DNA, the CDR3 is TGTGCCTGGAGTGTCGGAGCGGGGGGGATCGATACGCAGTATTTT.

The rearrangement joins TRBV30 to TRBJ2-3, with D maybe TRBD1 (5 bases). CDR3 length: 12 residues. Germline loops: CDR1 GTSNPN, CDR2 SVGIG (reference sequence). V lost 1 base, J lost 4 bases, and 6 bases lay in between. CDR3 nucleotide sequence: TGTGCCTGGAGTGAAGGGGCAGATACGCAGTATTTT. This translates into CAWSEGADTQYF.

The rearrangement links TRBV29-1 to TRBJ1-2; maybe TRBD1 (5 bases). V lost 3 bases to trimming and J lost 7 bases, with 15 bases between them. The CDR3 runs to 13 residues. The germline V gene has CDR1 SQVTM and CDR2 ANQGSEA. CDR3 region: CSVDSIGDSGYTF. CDR3 nucleotides: TGCAGCGTTGACAGTATAGGGGATAGTGGCTACACCTTC.

The V gene is TRBV7-9, the J gene TRBJ2-7, with TRBD1 identical over 7 bases. Trimming at V came to 8 bases and at J to 2 bases, leaving 15 bases not matched to a gene. In germline, CDR1 is SEHNR, CDR2 FQNEAQ (reference sequence). There are 16 residues in the CDR3. As DNA, the CDR3 is TGTGCCAGCGCCTCCCGGGGACAGACCGCTGCCTACGAGCAGTACTTC. The encoded protein is CASASRGQTAAYEQYF.

The chain employs TRBV29-1 and TRBJ2-3, with 11 bases aligning to TRBD1. This CDR3 is 13 amino acids long. V shed 4 bases and J 4 bases; nucleotides not matched to a gene: 1. Germline CDR1 is SQVTM and CDR2 is ANQGSEA. CDR3 sequence (DNA): TGCAGCGTTGGGACAGGGGGCGCAGATACGCAGTATTTT. Translating it yields CSVGTGGADTQYF.

The rearrangement links TRBV10-3 to TRBJ1-6, with D possibly matching TRBD1 (6 bases). V shed 4 bases and J shed 5 bases, with 6 bases lying between them. The CDR3 totals 13 residues. Per germline, CDR1 ENHRY and CDR2 SYGVKD. In nucleotides, the CDR3 is TGTGCCATCAGTGGGACAGATAATTCACCCCTCCACTTT. Translated, it gives CAISGTDNSPLHF.

This chain joins TRBV7-2 and TRBJ1-2, with a tentative D call TRBD1 (5 bases). The CDR3 is 15 residues long. Looked up from germline, CDR1 is SGHTA and CDR2 is FQGNSA. The V end was cut by 5 bases, the J end by 4 bases, with 17 bases between. The CDR3 loop reads CASSLPDQGGYGYTF. CDR3 DNA: TGTGCCAGCAGCCTACCAGATCAGGGAGGCTATGGCTACACCTTC.